This is a list of T cell receptor beta chains from one sample in a study of lymphopenia after photon versus proton radiotherapy. Method: immunoSEQ multiplex PCR; TCRdb's copy keeps in-frame clones and lacks some. The sample lists about 24,000 clones, roughly 80% occurring once. The sample here was peripheral blood, taken from a patient treated with photon-based radiotherapy. The receptor source for this set is a middle-aged man with gastric cancer. Each CDR3 is given with its conserved first and last residue. A D gene is named only where the DNA matches it firmly. Rows may omit the clone size; those that give it use once, few, many or a size class.

j_call: TRBJ2-1
d_call: NA
v_call: TRBV7-3
clone_size: NA
cdr3_aa: CASSLQGYNEQFF
cdr3_nt: TGTGCCAGCAGCTTACAGGGTTACAATGAGCAGTTCTTC

j_call: TRBJ1-3
d_call: NA
v_call: TRBV18
clone_size: NA
cdr3_aa: CASSPPNRLTGNTIYF
cdr3_nt: TGTGCCAGCTCACCACCGAACAGGCTTACTGGAAACACCATATATTTT

j_call: TRBJ2-7
d_call: NA
v_call: TRBV6-5
clone_size: NA
cdr3_aa: CASSYSMDSYEQYF
cdr3_nt: TGTGCCAGCAGTTACTCGATGGACAGCTACGAGCAGTACTTC

j_call: TRBJ2-7
d_call: TRBD2
v_call: TRBV29-1
clone_size: NA
cdr3_aa: CSVVGGAAYEQYF
cdr3_nt: TGCAGCGTTGTCGGGGGGGCCGCCTACGAGCAGTACTTC

j_call: TRBJ2-7
d_call: NA
v_call: TRBV6-1
clone_size: NA
cdr3_aa: CASRASGDEQYF
cdr3_nt: TGTGCCAGCAGAGCCTCGGGGGACGAGCAGTACTTC

j_call: TRBJ2-5
d_call: NA
v_call: TRBV28
clone_size: NA
cdr3_aa: CASSSPPGPAAETQYF
cdr3_nt: TGTGCCAGCAGTTCCCCCCCAGGTCCAGCAGCGGAGACCCAGTACTTC

j_call: TRBJ2-5
d_call: NA
v_call: TRBV11-2
clone_size: NA
cdr3_aa: CASSLGAAETQYF
cdr3_nt: TGTGCCAGCAGCTTAGGAGCCGCGGAGACCCAGTACTTC

j_call: TRBJ2-3
d_call: NA
v_call: TRBV19
clone_size: once
cdr3_aa: CASSHTSGLGTDTQYF
cdr3_nt: TGTGCCAGTAGTCACACCTCGGGACTGGGCACAGATACGCAGTATTTT

j_call: TRBJ2-7
d_call: NA
v_call: TRBV5-4
clone_size: NA
cdr3_aa: CASSLDGRPYEQYF
cdr3_nt: TGTGCCAGCAGCTTGGATGGCAGACCCTACGAGCAGTACTTC

j_call: TRBJ2-3
d_call: NA
v_call: TRBV4-1
clone_size: NA
cdr3_aa: CASSPMVRMLYF
cdr3_nt: TGCGCCAGCAGCCCCATGGTCCGGATGTTATATTTT

j_call: TRBJ2-6
d_call: NA
v_call: TRBV5-1
clone_size: NA
cdr3_aa: CASSTTLGGANVLTF
cdr3_nt: TGCGCCAGCAGCACGACCCTGGGAGGGGCCAACGTCCTGACTTTC

j_call: TRBJ1-2
d_call: TRBD1
v_call: TRBV19
clone_size: NA
cdr3_aa: CASSTPGQGPIYGYTF
cdr3_nt: TGTGCCAGTAGTACCCCGGGACAGGGGCCCATCTATGGCTACACCTTC

j_call: TRBJ1-1
d_call: NA
v_call: TRBV5-1
clone_size: once
cdr3_aa: CASSIQENTEAFF
cdr3_nt: TGCGCCAGCAGCATACAGGAGAACACTGAAGCTTTCTTT

j_call: TRBJ2-1
d_call: TRBD2
v_call: TRBV4-2
clone_size: once
cdr3_aa: CASSPREREEQFF
cdr3_nt: TGTGCCAGCAGCCCACGAGAGCGGGAAGAGCAGTTCTTC

j_call: TRBJ1-2
d_call: TRBD1
v_call: TRBV18
clone_size: NA
cdr3_aa: CASSLGQGAANYGYTF
cdr3_nt: TGTGCCAGCTCACTGGGACAGGGGGCTGCTAACTATGGCTACACCTTC

j_call: TRBJ2-1
d_call: TRBD2
v_call: TRBV5-8
clone_size: NA
cdr3_aa: CASSPNDGGNEQFF
cdr3_nt: TGTGCCAGCAGCCCCAACGACGGGGGGAATGAGCAGTTCTTC

j_call: TRBJ1-3
d_call: NA
v_call: TRBV7-8
clone_size: NA
cdr3_aa: CASSLRDTGWNTIYF
cdr3_nt: TGTGCCAGCAGCCTCCGGGACACGGGGTGGAACACCATATATTTT

j_call: TRBJ2-3
d_call: NA
v_call: TRBV9
clone_size: NA
cdr3_aa: CASSAGHTDTQYF
cdr3_nt: TGTGCCAGCAGCGCTGGCCACACAGATACGCAGTATTTT